This T cell receptor beta chain was profiled in a study of blood T cell repertoires in COVID-19. Overall study context: There were acute and convalescent COVID-19 samples, and they came from the United States, Italy and Spain.

The V gene's germline CDR1 is ENHRY and CDR2 SYGVKD. The CDR3 has 15 amino acids. V was cut by 3 bases and J by 7 bases, with 13 bases left in between. In the authors' workflow: For nucleated cells, counts were estimated from reference gene primer amplification. Sequencing used immunoSEQ multiplex PCR; TCRdb keeps in-frame clones, though not all of them. V and J calls and clone size follow that table, whereas D and trimming were derived from the DNA. The sample has roughly 150,000 clones, approximately 82% seen once. The chain carries TRBV10-3 and TRBJ1-6, with D tentatively TRBD1 (6 bases). Material for sequencing was peripheral blood. The clonotype comes from a woman in her forties or fifties in a cohort sampled during active or convalescent COVID-19. CDR3 in amino acids: CAISDVGRGNSPLHF. As DNA, the CDR3 is TGTGCCATCAGTGATGTCGGCAGGGGAAATTCACCCCTCCACTTT.